The TCR beta chain described here comes from a study of CD8 T cells in ankylosing spondylitis. Making use of molecular barcodes, quantitative 5'-RACE generated TCR beta libraries. A single record per CDR3 protein comes from TCRdb applying MiXCR to the 5' RACE reads. Of about 540,000 distinct CDR3 sequences listed, about an eighth were seen once; the top ten hold about 6.5%. This clonotype was picked up a small number of times. The target antigen is unknown. Whole-study findings and limits: Reactive arthritis synovial fluid and blood were previously reported to contain some motif variants. Within matched ankylosing spondylitis synovial fluid, disease-linked clones were reportedly significantly enriched. A TCR beta motif of roughly eight highly homologous variants appeared characteristic of ankylosing spondylitis blood.

The sample comprised blood, either unsorted or a sorted T cell fraction (not recorded which). This sequence originates from a male donor with ankylosing spondylitis.

The CDR3 protein is CASSDGEKLFF. CDR3 nucleotides: TGTGCCAGCAGCGACGGTGAAAAACTGTTTTTT. The rearrangement uses TRBV7-9 and TRBJ1-4; D not certain. Germline V gene lookup returns CDR1 SEHNR and CDR2 FQNEAQ (reference sequence). There are 11 residues in the CDR3. V was clipped by 5 bases and J by 7 bases, with 5 bases between them.